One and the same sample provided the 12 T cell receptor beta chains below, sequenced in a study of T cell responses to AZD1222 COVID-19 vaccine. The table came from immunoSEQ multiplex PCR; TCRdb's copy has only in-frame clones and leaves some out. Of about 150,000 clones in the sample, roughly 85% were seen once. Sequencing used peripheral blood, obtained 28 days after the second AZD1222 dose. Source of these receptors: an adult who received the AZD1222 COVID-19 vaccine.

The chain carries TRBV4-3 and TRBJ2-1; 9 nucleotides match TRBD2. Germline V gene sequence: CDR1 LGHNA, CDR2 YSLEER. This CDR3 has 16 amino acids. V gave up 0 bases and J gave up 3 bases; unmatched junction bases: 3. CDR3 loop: CASSQDSGGRYNEQFF. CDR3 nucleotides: TGCGCCAGCAGCCAAGATAGCGGGGGTCGCTACAATGAGCAGTTCTTC.

Here the CDR3 reads CASSQDRSIFNYGYTF. The DNA for the CDR3 is TGTGCCAGCAGCCAAGATAGGTCCATTTTTAACTATGGCTACACCTTC. This rearrangement joins TRBV3-1 (or the pseudogene TRBV3-2) to TRBJ1-2, with D hard to call. The length of the CDR3 is 16 residues. V was clipped by 0 bases and J by 1 base, with 12 bases between them. Germline assignment: CDR1 LGHDT and CDR2 YNNKEL (reference sequence).

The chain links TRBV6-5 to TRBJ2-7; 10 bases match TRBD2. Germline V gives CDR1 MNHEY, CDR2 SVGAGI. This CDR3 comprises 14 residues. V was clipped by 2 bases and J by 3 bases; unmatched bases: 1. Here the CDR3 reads CASSYERGGYEQYF. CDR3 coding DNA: TGTGCCAGCAGTTACGAGCGGGGGGGCTACGAGCAGTACTTC.

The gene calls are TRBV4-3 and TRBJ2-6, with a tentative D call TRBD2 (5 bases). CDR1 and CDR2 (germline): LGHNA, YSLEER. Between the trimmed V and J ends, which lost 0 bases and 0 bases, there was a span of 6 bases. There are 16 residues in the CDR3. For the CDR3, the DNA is TGCGCCAGCAGCCAAGATGCGGGCTCTGGGGCCAACGTCCTGACTTTC. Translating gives CASSQDAGSGANVLTF.

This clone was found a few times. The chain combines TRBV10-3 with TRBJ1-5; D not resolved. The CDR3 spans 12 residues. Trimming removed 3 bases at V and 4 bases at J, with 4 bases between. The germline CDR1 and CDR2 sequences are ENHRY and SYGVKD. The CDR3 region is CAISEVNQPQHF. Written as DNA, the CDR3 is TGTGCCATCAGTGAAGTTAATCAGCCCCAGCATTTT.

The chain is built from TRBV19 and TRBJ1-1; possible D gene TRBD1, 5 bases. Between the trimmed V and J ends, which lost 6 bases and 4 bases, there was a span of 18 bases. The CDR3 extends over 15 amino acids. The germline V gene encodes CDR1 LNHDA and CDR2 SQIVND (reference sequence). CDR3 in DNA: TGTGCCAGTAGGTCCGGGGGTGGAGGAGGCACTGAAGCTTTCTTT. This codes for CASRSGGGGGTEAFF.

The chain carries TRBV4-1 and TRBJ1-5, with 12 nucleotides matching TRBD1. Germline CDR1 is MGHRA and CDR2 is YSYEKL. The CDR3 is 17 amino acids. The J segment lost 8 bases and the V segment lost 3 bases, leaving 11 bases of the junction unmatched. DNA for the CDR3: TGCGCCAGCAGCCAGGTTCCGGGACAGGGGGCGCGGGAGCCCCAGCATTTT. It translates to CASSQVPGQGAREPQHF.

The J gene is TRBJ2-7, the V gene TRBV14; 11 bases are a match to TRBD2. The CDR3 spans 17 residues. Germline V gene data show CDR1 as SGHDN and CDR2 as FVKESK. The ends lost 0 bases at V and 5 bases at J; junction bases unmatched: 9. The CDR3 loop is CASSQESSGGIRNEQYF. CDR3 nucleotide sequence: TGTGCCAGCAGCCAAGAGTCTAGCGGGGGGATAAGGAACGAGCAGTACTTC.

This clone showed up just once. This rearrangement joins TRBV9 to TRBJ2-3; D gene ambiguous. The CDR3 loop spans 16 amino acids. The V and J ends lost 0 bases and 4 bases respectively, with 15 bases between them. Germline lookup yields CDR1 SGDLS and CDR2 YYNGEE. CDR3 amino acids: CASSVVGSSMADTQYF. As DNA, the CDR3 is TGTGCCAGCAGCGTAGTGGGAAGTAGTATGGCAGATACGCAGTATTTT.

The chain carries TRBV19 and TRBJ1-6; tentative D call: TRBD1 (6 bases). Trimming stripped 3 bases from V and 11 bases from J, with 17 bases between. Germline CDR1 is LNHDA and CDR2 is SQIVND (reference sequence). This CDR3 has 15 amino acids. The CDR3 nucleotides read TGTGCCAGTAGTATCAGGCAGGGGATTTCTGCACCCCTCCACTTT. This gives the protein CASSIRQGISAPLHF.

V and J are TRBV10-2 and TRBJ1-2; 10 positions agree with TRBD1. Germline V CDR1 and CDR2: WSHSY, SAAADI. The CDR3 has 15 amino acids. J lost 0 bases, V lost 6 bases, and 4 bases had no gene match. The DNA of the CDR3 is TGCGCCAGCAGACGCGGACAGGGGGCTAACTATGGCTACACCTTC. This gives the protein CASRRGQGANYGYTF.

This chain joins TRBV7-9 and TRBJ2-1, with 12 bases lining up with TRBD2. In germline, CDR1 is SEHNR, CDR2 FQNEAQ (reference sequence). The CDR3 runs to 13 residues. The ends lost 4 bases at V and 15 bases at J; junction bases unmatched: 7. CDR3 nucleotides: TGTGCCAGCAGCTCCCTGGGACTAGCGGGCCCGTTCTTC. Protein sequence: CASSSLGLAGPFF.